This entry lists 21 T cell receptor beta chains sequenced from one sample in a study of T cell responses to AZD1222 COVID-19 vaccine. TCRdb's copy holds only in-frame clones and misses some; the assay was immunoSEQ multiplex PCR. Of around 120,000 clones listed, roughly 91% are singletons. Sequenced here: peripheral blood, sampled 28 days after the second AZD1222 dose. The origin of the receptors is an adult who received the AZD1222 COVID-19 vaccine.

The chain uses TRBV28 and TRBJ1-2, with D possibly being TRBD1 (6 bases). Trimming shortened V by 8 bases and J by 2 bases, and 15 bases separated the two germline ends. This CDR3 region has 14 residues. Germline loops: CDR1 MDHEN, CDR2 SYDVKM. In nucleotides, the CDR3 is TGTGCCAGCTTACAGGGAACAGCAAACTATGGCTACACCTTC. It specifies CASLQGTANYGYTF.

The rearrangement links TRBV30 to TRBJ1-1, with D tentatively TRBD1 (5 bases). Germline assignment: CDR1 GTSNPN and CDR2 SVGIG (reference sequence). The CDR3 loop spans 13 amino acids. V gave up 2 bases and J gave up 5 bases, with 12 bases separating them. This chain's CDR3 is CAWSTQGTTEAFF. The CDR3 nucleotides read TGTGCCTGGAGTACTCAGGGTACGACTGAAGCTTTCTTT. The variable domain in full, completed from reference TRBV30 and TRBJ1-1, reads SQTIHQWPATLVQPVGSPLSLECTVEGTSNPNLYWYRQAAGRGLQLLFYSVGIGQISSEVPQNLSASRPQDRQFILSSKKLLLSDSGFYLCAWSTQGTTEAFFGQGTRLTVV.

J is TRBJ2-3 and V is TRBV18; TRBD2 is a possible D gene (7 bases). V gave up 1 base and J gave up 6 bases, with 20 bases separating them. CDR1 KGHSH and CDR2 LQKENI come from the germline V gene. The CDR3 runs 17 residues. CDR3 in DNA: TGTGCCAGCTCACCACGGGCATTTGCGGGGGCGAGGGATACGCAGTATTTT. It yields the protein CASSPRAFAGARDTQYF. Full variable domain (outside the CDR3, taken from reference TRBV18 and TRBJ2-3): NAGVMQNPRHLVRRRGQEARLRCSPMKGHSHVYWYRQLPEEGLKFMVYLQKENIIDESGMPKERFSAEFPKEGPSILRIQQVVRGDSAAYFCASSPRAFAGARDTQYFGPGTRLTVL.

This chain joins TRBV7-3 and TRBJ2-7; 7 nucleotides match TRBD1. V shed 5 bases, J shed 3 bases, and the junction held 4 bases outside the gene matches. Germline V gives CDR1 SGHTA, CDR2 FQGTGA. The CDR3 extends over 13 amino acids. In nucleotides, the CDR3 is TGTGCCAGCAGCCTCCGACAGGGCTACGAGCAGTACTTC. It translates to CASSLRQGYEQYF.

This chain joins TRBV15 and TRBJ2-7; 7 bases line up with TRBD1. The CDR3 has 14 amino acids. V lost 5 bases to trimming and J lost 0 bases; unmatched junction nucleotides: 4. Germline lookup yields CDR1 LNHNV and CDR2 YYDKDF (reference sequence). The CDR3 DNA reads TGTGCCACCAGCGGGTGGACAGGCTCCTACGAGCAGTACTTC. This codes for CATSGWTGSYEQYF.

V is TRBV7-8 and J is TRBJ2-7, with D maybe TRBD1 (6 bases). This CDR3 is built from 14 residues. V was pared by 5 bases and J by 2 bases, with 13 bases between. Germline loops: CDR1 SGHVS, CDR2 FQNEAQ. CDR3 coding DNA: TGTGCCAGCAGCCCTCAGGGGAACCCCTACGAGCAGTACTTC. Protein product: CASSPQGNPYEQYF.

The chain combines TRBV11-3 with TRBJ2-1; possible D gene TRBD1, 5 bases. This CDR3 has 16 amino acids. V was clipped by 5 bases and J by 6 bases, with 20 bases between them. The germline V gene encodes CDR1 SGHNT and CDR2 YENEEA. The CDR3 protein is CASSASEGALGNEQFF. The CDR3 bases are TGTGCCAGCAGCGCCTCGGAAGGGGCGTTAGGCAATGAGCAGTTCTTC.

The gene calls are TRBV25-1 and TRBJ1-3, with D maybe TRBD1 (5 bases). This CDR3 is built from 14 residues. In germline, CDR1 is MGHDK, CDR2 SYGVNS. Trimming took off 8 bases at V and 0 bases at J, with 11 bases between the two ends. As DNA, the CDR3 is TGTGCCAGCCGCGGGGGGGGCTCTGGAAACACCATATATTTT. Amino acids: CASRGGGSGNTIYF. The whole variable domain, remainder taken from reference TRBV25-1 and TRBJ1-3, is EADIYQTPRYLVIGTGKKITLECSQTMGHDKMYWYQQDPGMELHLIHYSYGVNSTEKGDLSSESTVSRIRTEHFPLTLESARPSHTSQYLCASRGGGSGNTIYFGEGSWLTVV.

As regards this clone: Other DNA sequences of this sample code for an identical CDR3. V and J are TRBV20-1 and TRBJ1-1; D call uncertain. This CDR3 spans 11 amino acids. V lost 3 bases and J 1 base, leaving 3 bases between the germline ends. CDR1 is DFQATT and CDR2 is SNEGSKA in the germline V gene (reference sequence). CDR3 in amino acids: CSARGNTEAFF. DNA of the CDR3: TGCAGTGCTAGGGGGAACACTGAAGCTTTCTTT.

The chain couples TRBV28 to TRBJ2-1, with no clear D. In germline, CDR1 is MDHEN, CDR2 SYDVKM. Deletions cut 7 bases from V and 4 bases from J, with 11 bases between. The CDR3 is made up of 13 amino acids. Here the CDR3 reads CASTIHGYNEQFF. CDR3 DNA sequence: TGTGCCAGCACCATCCATGGTTACAATGAGCAGTTCTTC.

This chain joins TRBV25-1 and TRBJ1-6; TRBD1 is a possible D gene (5 bases). V lost 6 bases, J lost 5 bases, and 8 bases lay in between. CDR1 MGHDK and CDR2 SYGVNS come from the germline V gene. There are 13 residues in the CDR3. CDR3 amino acids: CASSIRDNSPLHF. CDR3 DNA: TGTGCCAGCAGCATCAGGGATAATTCACCCCTCCACTTT.

The chain recombines TRBV28 with TRBJ2-7, with 8 positions matching TRBD1. After removal of 4 bases from V and 2 bases from J, the junction contained 7 bases not matched to a gene. There are 15 residues in the CDR3. The germline gives CDR1 MDHEN, CDR2 SYDVKM. CDR3 region: CASSSTGTGPYEQYF. CDR3 in DNA: TGTGCCAGCAGTTCCACCGGGACAGGACCCTACGAGCAGTACTTC.

The J gene is TRBJ2-3, the V gene TRBV7-9; 11 nucleotides line up with TRBD2. This CDR3 region has 16 residues. Germline V gene sequence: CDR1 SEHNR, CDR2 FQNEAQ (reference sequence). After removal of 3 bases from V and 6 bases from J, the junction contained 8 bases not matched to a gene. The DNA for the CDR3 is TGTGCCAGCAGCTTTTCACTAGCGGGGGCTCGGGATACGCAGTATTTT. It specifies CASSFSLAGARDTQYF.

The chain has TRBV12-3 or TRBV12-4 and TRBJ1-1; D is possibly TRBD1 (6 bases). The CDR3 runs to 13 residues. Between the trimmed V and J ends, which lost 5 bases and 2 bases, there was a span of 9 bases. The DNA of the CDR3 is TGTGCCAGCAGTCAGGGACAAAACACTGAAGCTTTCTTT. Protein product: CASSQGQNTEAFF.

This clone has a handful of counts. The chain has TRBV4-2 and TRBJ1-2, with D maybe TRBD1 (6 bases). Germline CDR1 LGHNA, CDR2 YNFKEQ. The CDR3 spans 16 residues. Between the trimmed V and J ends, which lost 0 bases and 4 bases, there was a span of 15 bases. CDR3 amino acids: CASSQDEWGQGYGYTF. The CDR3 nucleotides are TGTGCCAGCAGCCAAGATGAATGGGGGCAGGGCTATGGCTACACCTTC.

This chain uses TRBV3-1 (or the pseudogene TRBV3-2) with TRBJ1-1, with D unclear. Trimming pared 2 bases from V and 1 base from J, leaving 5 bases between. CDR1 is LGHDT, CDR2 YNNKEL, per germline (reference sequence). This CDR3 contains 13 residues. The chain's CDR3 is CASSQRENTEAFF. DNA for the CDR3: TGTGCCAGCAGCCAACGGGAGAACACTGAAGCTTTCTTT.

The chain carries TRBV4-1 and TRBJ2-1, with no clear D. This CDR3 has 14 amino acids. Germline loops: CDR1 MGHRA, CDR2 YSYEKL. The V end lost 0 bases, the J end lost 4 bases, and 7 bases lay between the germline ends. CDR3 loop: CASSQDPTYNEQFF. The CDR3, as DNA: TGCGCCAGCAGCCAAGATCCCACGTACAATGAGCAGTTCTTC.

This chain connects TRBV7-9 to TRBJ1-4; D possibly corresponds to TRBD1 (6 bases). Trimming took off 5 bases at V and 3 bases at J, with 19 bases between the two ends. Germline loops: CDR1 SEHNR, CDR2 FQNEAQ (reference sequence). This CDR3 region has 17 residues. The CDR3 sequence is CASSLLDTGIPNEKLFF. The CDR3 coding sequence is TGTGCCAGCAGCCTCCTGGACACAGGGATCCCTAATGAAAAACTGTTTTTT.

The chain has TRBV7-2 and TRBJ2-7, with D unclear. Trimming cost V 4 bases and J 3 bases, with 10 bases left between them. CDR1 and CDR2 from the germline V gene are SGHTA and FQGNSA. This CDR3 region has 13 residues. Here the CDR3 reads CASSCPNCYEQYF. The DNA for the CDR3 is TGTGCCAGCAGCTGCCCCAACTGCTACGAGCAGTACTTC. The entire variable domain, with the rest obtained from reference TRBV7-2 and TRBJ2-7, is as follows: GAGVSQSPSNKVTEKGKDVELRCDPISGHTALYWYRQSLGQGLEFLIYFQGNSAPDKSGLPSDRFSAERTGGSVSTLTIQRTQQEDSAVYLCASSCPNCYEQYFGPGTRLTVT.

The chain employs TRBV13 and TRBJ2-3; D is ambiguous. The V gene's germline CDR1 is PRHDT and CDR2 FYEKMQ (reference sequence). V gave up 9 bases and J gave up 6 bases, with 16 bases separating them. The CDR3 spans 13 residues. Here the CDR3 DNA reads TGTGCCAGTCAGCTTAGTACCGCGGATACGCAGTATTTT. Its translation: CASQLSTADTQYF.

This chain connects TRBV7-6 to TRBJ2-2; possible D gene TRBD2, 5 bases. Germline loops: CDR1 SGHVS, CDR2 FNYEAQ. This CDR3 has 15 residues. V shed 3 bases and J shed 0 bases, with 8 bases lying between them. The CDR3 protein is CASSLGSANTGELFF. The CDR3 region has the DNA TGTGCCAGCAGCTTGGGTAGCGCGAACACCGGGGAGCTGTTTTTT.